The sequence of this TCR beta chain was determined in a study of T-cell memory formation after mild COVID-19. TCRdb re-called the 5' RACE reads with MiXCR, one entry per CDR3 protein. The data contain 140,000 to 150,000 distinct CDR3 sequences, 5.5% to 7% of them singletons. This clonotype was seen at least ten times. In germline, CDR1 is SGHTA, CDR2 FQGNSA. There are 15 residues in the CDR3. V lost 3 bases to trimming and J lost 9 bases; unmatched junction nucleotides: 9. The gene calls are TRBV7-2 and TRBJ2-1; 9 bases map to TRBD2. The TCR was taken from an adult woman who had mild COVID-19 (a few samples of this study predate the infection). Cell type and time point are not known. The sequenced material came from PBMCs or a T cell subset sorted from them (not recorded which). DNA of the CDR3: TGTGCCAGCAGCTTTGGACCGGGACTAGCCGGTGAGCAGTTCTTC. Amino acids: CASSFGPGLAGEQFF.